In its sample, the clone carrying this TCR beta chain ranks as medium-sized. Its antigen is not known. The source of the sample is a study of metastatic and nonmetastatic thyroid tumors. Study at large: Repertoire data that came from the blood and tumor or nodule tissue of malignant and benign thyroid patients were compared. Overall study findings and caveats: It was reported that TCR beta diversity was significantly higher in malignant thyroid tumors than benign nodules, in blood and tumor.

TCRdb re-called the PCR reads via MiXCR. This table holds 18,000 or so clones, about 33% found once. Treatment of any kind had been given to no patient before thyroid surgery. The sample consisted of tumor tissue. The receptor's source is a female donor with papillary thyroid cancer or a benign thyroid nodule (not recorded which). Some clones in this sample may be carry-over from other donors' samples.

CDR3 nucleotides: TGTGCCAGCTCACCCCGACACCACTCTGGAAACACCATATATTTT. Translation gives CASSPRHHSGNTIYF. The rearrangement uses TRBV18 and TRBJ1-3; D gene ambiguous. The CDR3 contains 15 residues. V was cut by 3 bases and J by 0 bases, with 9 bases left in between. Germline assignment: CDR1 KGHSH and CDR2 LQKENI. The full variable domain, its missing parts supplied by reference TRBV18 and TRBJ1-3, is NAGVMQNPRHLVRRRGQEARLRCSPMKGHSHVYWYRQLPEEGLKFMVYLQKENIIDESGMPKERFSAEFPKEGPSILRIQQVVRGDSAAYFCASSPRHHSGNTIYFGEGSWLTVV.